These 20 T cell receptor beta chains were sequenced from one sample in a study of blood T cell repertoires in COVID-19. Data came from immunoSEQ multiplex PCR; TCRdb stores just in-frame clones and leaves some out. This repertoire shows around 140,000 clones, roughly 88% found once; its top ten account for about 28%. The material sequenced was peripheral blood. These receptors originate from a human donor in a cohort sampled during active COVID-19.

The chain combines TRBV4-2 with TRBJ2-3; 9 bases agree with TRBD2. The CDR3 runs 16 residues. V lost 1 base to trimming and J lost 5 bases; unmatched junction nucleotides: 7. CDR1 LGHNA and CDR2 YNFKEQ come from the germline V gene. CDR3 sequence: CASSQGGGAFGDTQYF. The CDR3 DNA sequence: TGTGCCAGCAGCCAAGGCGGGGGGGCCTTTGGAGATACGCAGTATTTT.

The chain couples TRBV18 to TRBJ2-4, with D hard to call. This CDR3 is built from 13 residues. Looked up from germline, CDR1 is KGHSH and CDR2 is LQKENI. Trimming pared 2 bases from V and 7 bases from J, leaving 9 bases between. In DNA form, the CDR3 reads TGTGCCAGCTCACCAGCTAGTGTGAACATTCAGTACTTC. It translates to CASSPASVNIQYF. Variable domain in full (rest from reference TRBV18 and TRBJ2-4): NAGVMQNPRHLVRRRGQEARLRCSPMKGHSHVYWYRQLPEEGLKFMVYLQKENIIDESGMPKERFSAEFPKEGPSILRIQQVVRGDSAAYFCASSPASVNIQYFGAGTRLSVL.

This clone was observed once. The chain carries TRBV6-1 and TRBJ2-7, with 8 nucleotides matching TRBD2. In germline, CDR1 is MNHNS, CDR2 SASEGT. CDR3 size: 21 residues. V trimming: 0 bases; J trimming: 3 bases; junction bases outside the gene matches: 22. The CDR3: CASSEALFPFGGLALNYEQYF. CDR3 DNA: TGTGCCAGCAGTGAAGCGCTCTTTCCTTTTGGCGGACTAGCCTTAAACTACGAGCAGTACTTC.

The chain employs TRBV6-5 and TRBJ1-3; D is unclear. This CDR3 comprises 15 residues. CDR1 and CDR2 from the germline V gene are MNHEY and SVGAGI. V lost 3 bases and J lost 0, with 9 bases in between. CDR3 coding DNA: TGTGCCAGCAGTTATCAGGCCAGCTCTGGAAACACCATATATTTT. Translation gives CASSYQASSGNTIYF.

V and J are TRBV29-1 and TRBJ1-2; 9 nucleotides line up with TRBD1. This CDR3 contains 12 residues. Germline V gene sequence: CDR1 SQVTM, CDR2 ANQGSEA. V trimming: 5 bases; J trimming: 7 bases; junction bases outside the gene matches: 5. The CDR3 sequence is CSVRQGVIGYTF. For the CDR3, the DNA is TGCAGCGTTAGACAGGGGGTCATTGGCTACACCTTC.

The rearrangement uses TRBV29-1 and TRBJ2-1; 7 nucleotides agree with TRBD1. The CDR3 runs 15 residues. The V and J ends lost 6 bases and 5 bases, in that order; junction bases with no gene match: 13. Germline-derived CDR1 and CDR2 are SQVTM and ANQGSEA. CDR3 amino acids: CSVPKGGTVNNEQFF. CDR3 nucleotides: TGCAGCGTCCCAAAAGGGGGCACTGTCAACAATGAGCAGTTCTTC.

There are a few counts of this clone. The V gene is TRBV5-7, the J gene TRBJ1-4; maybe TRBD1 (5 bases). TRBV5-7 is assigned to the ORF class and has an uncertain function. V gave up 0 bases and J gave up 8 bases, with 14 bases separating them. CDR3 length: 15 residues. CDR3 in amino acids: CASSLGRRGREKLFF. CDR3 nucleotides: TGTGCCAGCAGCTTGGGGAGGAGGGGACGAGAAAAACTGTTTTTT.

This chain connects TRBV5-5 to TRBJ1-6; TRBD1 matches 8 bases. V dropped 1 base and J dropped 6; count of bases not matched to a gene: 3. The germline V gene has CDR1 SGHKS and CDR2 YYEKEE (reference sequence). The length of the CDR3 is 15 residues. CDR3 sequence (DNA): TGTGCCAGCAGCTTGAGGACAGGGTTTAATTCACCCCTCCACTTT. Residues: CASSLRTGFNSPLHF.

This rearrangement joins TRBV7-2 to TRBJ2-5, with 11 bases fitting TRBD1. Looked up from germline, CDR1 is SGHTA and CDR2 is FQGNSA. After removal of 5 bases from V and 8 bases from J, the junction contained 4 bases not matched to a gene. The CDR3 spans 13 residues. CDR3 loop: CASSPGQGATQYF. The CDR3 region has the DNA TGTGCCAGCAGCCCTGGACAGGGGGCCACCCAGTACTTC.

This rearrangement joins TRBV9 to TRBJ1-1; 7 nucleotides line up with TRBD1. The junction had 3 bases not matched to a gene; V was cut back by 6 bases and J by 1 base. The CDR3 has 13 residues. Germline V gives CDR1 SGDLS, CDR2 YYNGEE. The CDR3 coding sequence is TGTGCCAGCAAAAAGGGGGCGAACACTGAAGCTTTCTTT. Its translation: CASKKGANTEAFF.

This clone was seen a few times. The rearrangement links TRBV6-6 to TRBJ2-1, with D possibly TRBD1 on 6 matching bases. CDR1 and CDR2 from the germline V gene are MNHNY and SVGAGI (reference sequence). The CDR3 extends over 17 amino acids. Between the trimmed V and J ends, which lost 5 bases and 0 bases, there was a span of 17 bases. Here the CDR3 reads CASSHRVSAASYNEQFF. The DNA of the CDR3 is TGTGCCAGCAGTCACAGGGTAAGTGCGGCCTCCTACAATGAGCAGTTCTTC.

This chain connects TRBV7-3 to TRBJ2-1; TRBD2 matches at 8 bases. The CDR3 runs 13 residues. Per the germline V gene, CDR1 is SGHTA and CDR2 is FQGTGA. Trimming took 5 bases from V and 7 from J; bases not matched to a gene: 4. CDR3 region: CASSRLASNEQFF. CDR3 nucleotides: TGTGCCAGCAGCCGACTAGCGTCAAATGAGCAGTTCTTC.

This clone occurred once. The chain carries TRBV9 and TRBJ1-2, with D possibly being TRBD1 (5 bases). The CDR3 runs to 14 residues. The ends were cut back, 2 bases at V and 4 bases at J, with 12 bases in the middle. Looked up from germline, CDR1 is SGDLS and CDR2 is YYNGEE. CDR3 sequence reads: CASSVDGGGYGYTF. CDR3 nucleotide sequence: TGTGCCAGCAGCGTCGACGGGGGTGGCTATGGCTACACCTTC.

This chain joins TRBV7-6 and TRBJ1-6; 10 positions match TRBD1. J was trimmed by 10 bases and V by 5 bases; bases with no gene match: 5. The CDR3 has 14 amino acids. CDR1 SGHVS and CDR2 FNYEAQ come from the germline V gene. The CDR3 loop reads CASSEWDRGSPLHF. The CDR3 DNA reads TGTGCCAGCAGCGAGTGGGACAGGGGCTCACCCCTCCACTTT.

The chain is built from TRBV5-1 and TRBJ2-5; D unclear. The CDR3 consists of 12 residues. The germline V gene encodes CDR1 SGHRS and CDR2 YFSETQ. Trimming removed 4 bases at V and 1 base at J, with 5 bases between. The CDR3 here is CASSPTQETQYF. CDR3 nucleotides: TGCGCCAGCAGCCCTACCCAAGAGACCCAGTACTTC.

The rearrangement links TRBV6-5 to TRBJ2-1; D is uncertain. The germline CDR1 and CDR2 sequences are MNHEY and SVGAGI. The V end was cut by 3 bases, the J end by 10 bases, with 22 bases between. The CDR3 runs to 16 residues. CDR3 residues: CASSYSTSILAAEQFF. The CDR3, as DNA: TGTGCCAGCAGTTATTCGACATCCATCCTGGCCGCGGAGCAGTTCTTC.

This clone was observed once. This sequence joins TRBV10-3 and TRBJ1-1, with 7 bases identical to TRBD1. This CDR3 spans 14 amino acids. V gave up 6 bases and J gave up 5 bases; unmatched junction bases: 9. Germline CDR1 reads ENHRY; CDR2 reads SYGVKD. The CDR3 DNA reads as TGTGCCATCAGGAGCACAGGGGCAGGGACTGAAGCTTTCTTT. This codes for CAIRSTGAGTEAFF.

This clone was seen only once. The rearrangement links TRBV7-6 to TRBJ1-1; D is uncertain. The V end was cut by 3 bases, the J end by 6 bases, with 11 bases between. The CDR3 totals 13 residues. The germline V gene has CDR1 SGHVS and CDR2 FNYEAQ. The CDR3 nucleotides are TGTGCCAGCAGCTTTTTTTCTACGGCTGAAGCTTTCTTT. This gives the protein CASSFFSTAEAFF. Full variable domain (outside the CDR3, taken from reference TRBV7-6 and TRBJ1-1): GAGVSQSPRYKVTKRGQDVALRCDPISGHVSLYWYRQALGQGPEFLTYFNYEAQQDKSGLPNDRFSAERPEGSISTLTIQRTEQRDSAMYRCASSFFSTAEAFFGQGTRLTVV.

In its sample, this clone was seen once. The V gene is TRBV7-2, the J gene TRBJ2-3, with 12 bases lining up with TRBD2. In germline, CDR1 is SGHTA, CDR2 FQGNSA. The ends lost 8 bases at V and 5 bases at J; junction bases unmatched: 17. The CDR3 extends over 18 amino acids. CDR3 nucleotide sequence: TGTGCCAGCCTTGGTAGTCTAGCGGGGGGGTCGCACAGAGATACGCAGTATTTT. Translated: CASLGSLAGGSHRDTQYF.

The rearrangement joins TRBV6-5 to TRBJ1-1; 8 positions match TRBD1. Germline V lookup: CDR1 MNHEY, CDR2 SVGAGI. The V segment lost 4 bases and the J segment 4 bases; nucleotides outside the gene matches: 2. The CDR3 contains 13 residues. CDR3 region: CASSLTGGTEAFF. Written as DNA, the CDR3 is TGTGCCAGCAGTTTAACAGGGGGCACTGAAGCTTTCTTT.